One T cell receptor beta chain is described in this entry. The data derive from a study of T-cell reconstitution after alpha-beta-depleted transplantation in children. The library targeted TCRbeta and was prepared with unique molecular identifiers. TCRdb re-called the PCR reads with MiXCR, one entry per CDR3 protein. This repertoire shows about 400,000 distinct CDR3 sequences, about an eighth found once; its top ten account for about 4.5%. The sequence came from a human donor who donated a stem cell graft to a child with Fanconi anemia. Here the sequenced sample was PBMCs, taken from the stem cell graft.

CDR3 DNA: TGTGCCAGCAGCAGCAGAAGGGGGCCTGAGCCCCAGCATTTT. As protein: CASSSRRGPEPQHF. J is TRBJ1-5 and V is TRBV5-6; the match to TRBD1 covers 7 bases. The germline CDR1 and CDR2 sequences are SGHDT and YYEEEE. The V gene end was trimmed by 4 bases and the J gene end by 8 bases; junction bases not matched to a gene: 9. The CDR3 runs to 14 residues.